The clone carrying this T cell receptor beta chain is a singleton in its sample. Original methodology: The assay estimated nucleated cells by amplifying reference gene primers. Assay: immunoSEQ multiplex PCR; the TCRdb copy retains only in-frame clones and omits some. That table furnishes V, J and clone size, whereas the DNA furnished D and trimming. The sample lists about 280,000 clones, approximately 86% occurring once. The data originate from a study of blood T cell repertoires in COVID-19. Across the whole study: The United States, Italy and Spain provided the acute and convalescent COVID-19 samples. Sources were T cells, B-cell-depleted T cells, or PBMCs; the material itself was cDNA or gDNA.

The germline CDR1 and CDR2 sequences are GTSNPN and SVGIG (reference sequence). The CDR3 spans 13 residues. V shed 1 base, J shed 5 bases, and the junction held 1 base outside the gene matches. The J gene is TRBJ1-2, the V gene TRBV30; 10 nucleotides line up with TRBD1. The TCR sequence derives from a woman in her forties or fifties who had recovered from COVID-19. Sample: peripheral blood. This CDR3 reads CAWSGQGAYGYTF. DNA of the CDR3: TGTGCCTGGAGTGGACAGGGGGCTTATGGCTACACCTTC.